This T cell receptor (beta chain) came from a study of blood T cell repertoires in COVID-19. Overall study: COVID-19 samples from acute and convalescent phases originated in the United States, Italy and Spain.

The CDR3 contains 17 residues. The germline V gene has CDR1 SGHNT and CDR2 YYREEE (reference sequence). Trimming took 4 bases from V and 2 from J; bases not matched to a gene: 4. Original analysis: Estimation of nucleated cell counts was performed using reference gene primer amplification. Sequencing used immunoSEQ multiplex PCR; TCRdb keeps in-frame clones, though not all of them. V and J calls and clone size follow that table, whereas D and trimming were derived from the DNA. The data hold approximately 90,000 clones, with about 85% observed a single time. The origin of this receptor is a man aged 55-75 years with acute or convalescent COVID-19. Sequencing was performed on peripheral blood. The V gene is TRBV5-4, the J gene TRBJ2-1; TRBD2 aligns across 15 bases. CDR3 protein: CASSPRTSGGAYNEQFF. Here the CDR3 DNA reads TGTGCCAGCAGCCCACGGACTAGCGGGGGGGCCTACAATGAGCAGTTCTTC. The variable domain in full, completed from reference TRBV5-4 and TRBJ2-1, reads ETGVTQSPTHLIKTRGQQVTLRCSSQSGHNTVSWYQQALGQGPQFIFQYYREEENGRGNFPPRFSGLQFPNYSSELNVNALELDDSALYLCASSPRTSGGAYNEQFFGPGTRLTVL.